This T cell receptor (beta chain) was profiled in a study of radiation and T cells in renal cell carcinoma. Notes on the study in general: From baseline, blood top tumor clonotypes peaked at 2 weeks post-radiation.

Time point described: baseline pretreatment blood. The treatment was: 15 Gy SBRT to primary tumor, nephrectomy 4 weeks later. The patient's renal cell carcinoma had clear cell pathology. The assay was immunoSEQ multiplex PCR, and TCRdb's table has in-frame clones only and misses some. Of roughly 120,000 clones listed, about four fifths are singletons. As to this clone: As yet, its antigen is unknown.

The TCR comes from a woman between 55 and 75 years old with renal cell carcinoma. This specimen was blood, taken from a patient whose treatment included radiotherapy and nephrectomy.

CDR3 DNA sequence: TGTGCCAGCAGACCCGGACAGGGTGCCTATGGCTACACCTTC. Its translation: CASRPGQGAYGYTF. The gene calls are TRBV7-8 and TRBJ1-2, with 8 bases aligning to TRBD1. V gave up 6 bases and J gave up 4 bases; unmatched junction bases: 7. The CDR3 contains 14 residues. Per the germline V gene, CDR1 is SGHVS and CDR2 is FQNEAQ.